This T cell receptor (beta chain) emerged from a study of Ad26.COV2.S vaccination and SARS-CoV-2 variants. Study context: Ad26.COV2.S shots went into the muscle once or twice, 56 days apart.

Trimming removed 8 bases from V and 0 bases from J, with 22 bases in between. Germline CDR1 reads MNHEY; CDR2 reads SMNVEV (reference sequence). The CDR3 sequence is 17 residues long. The sample's treatment: roughly 20 received Ad26.COV2.S at low or high dose, single or two shots; roughly five received placebo; per-sample allocation not given. Sampling occurred on day 63 after the first vaccine or placebo injection. Donation came from an adult in Boston who was aged 18-55 years. Measured with immunoSEQ multiplex PCR; TCRdb has only the in-frame clones, and not every one. The repertoire has 450,000 to 550,000 clones, 80% to 90% of them found once; the top ten carry roughly 1.7%.

V gene TRBV27 combines with J gene TRBJ1-1; D is possibly TRBD1 (6 bases). The material sequenced was peripheral blood, taken in a trial of Ad26.COV2.S vaccine versus placebo. The origin of this receptor is a person between 18 and 59 years old who received the Ad26.COV2.S COVID-19 vaccine or a placebo. CDR3 sequence: CASPPGQKEQLNTEAFF. CDR3 nucleotide sequence: TGTGCCAGCCCCCCCGGACAGAAAGAGCAACTGAACACTGAAGCTTTCTTT.